This TCR beta chain was recorded in a study of T cells of healthy individuals. Ten or more counts support this clonotype. Trimming took off 3 bases at V and 4 bases at J, with 12 bases between the two ends. The CDR3 runs to 13 residues. Per germline, CDR1 DFQATT and CDR2 SNEGSKA (reference sequence). From the 5' RACE reads, TCRdb called clonotypes with MiXCR, one entry per CDR3 protein. The table records fewer than 70,000 distinct CDR3 sequences, roughly 14% of them present only once. This rearrangement joins TRBV20-1 to TRBJ1-1; D gene ambiguous. The source is a human donor in good health. The CDR3 bases are TGCAGTGCTAGCCCAGGCTTTCGCACTGAAGCTTTCTTT. It specifies CSASPGFRTEAFF.